The sequence of this T cell receptor beta chain was determined in a study of beta chain features in type 1 diabetes. Findings and caveats of the study: Reads derived from cDNA could over-represent cells showing high TCR expression. TCRB CDR3s from Type 1 diabetes patients were moderately but significantly shorter in all four CD4+ subsets.

About 120 mL of blood, on average, came from one heparinised draw per donor. The whole isolated RNA underwent reverse transcription, so sequencing captured expressed TCRB transcripts. Clones were read by immunoSEQ multiplex PCR, and TCRdb kept only the in-frame ones, dropping some. The sample records tens of thousands of clones, 40% to 60% being singletons. This clone was counted only a few times. The antigen is unknown. This CDR3 comprises 14 residues. The germline V gene has CDR1 SGDLS and CDR2 YYNGEE. V was clipped by 0 bases and J by 9 bases, with 13 bases between them. This receptor was taken from a woman in her forties with type 1 diabetes. The specimen sequenced was Tregs from blood. The chain has TRBV9 and TRBJ2-1; no reliable D call. The CDR3, as DNA: TGTGCCAGCAGCGTAGATGTCTCGGTTCCTGAGCAGTTCTTC. The encoded protein is CASSVDVSVPEQFF.